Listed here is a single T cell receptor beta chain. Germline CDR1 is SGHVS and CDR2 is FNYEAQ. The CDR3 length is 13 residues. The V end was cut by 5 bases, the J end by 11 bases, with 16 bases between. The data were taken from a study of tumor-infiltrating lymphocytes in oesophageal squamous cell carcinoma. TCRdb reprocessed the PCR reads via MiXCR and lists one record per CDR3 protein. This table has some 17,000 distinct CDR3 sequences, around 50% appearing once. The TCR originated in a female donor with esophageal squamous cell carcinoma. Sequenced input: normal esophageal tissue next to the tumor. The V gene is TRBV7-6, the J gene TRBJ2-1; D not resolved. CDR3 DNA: TGTGCCAGCAGCCCCCCTATTGCACAACAGCAGTTCTTC. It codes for CASSPPIAQQQFF.